The 22 T cell receptor beta chains reported below all come from one sample, sequenced in a study of blood T cell repertoires in COVID-19 (dated by TCRdb to about 2020). Receptor amplification or capture employed the immunoSEQ multiplex PCR assay. The immuneACCESS repertoire file appears here via TCRdb, limited to in-frame rearrangements. These files lack a portion of the clones; in checked studies, under half of the deficit traces to unresolved V genes, and the cause of the others is not known. Counted in this sample were 45,000 to 55,000 clones; about 90% of them appeared once. The ten largest clones take up about 3.4% of the sample. Specimen: peripheral blood. These receptors were collected from a human donor in a cohort sampled during active COVID-19.

The rearrangement links TRBV24-1 to TRBJ2-1; TRBD1 might be the D (6 bases). The V end was cut by 1 base, the J end by 1 base, with 10 bases between. Germline CDR1 reads KGHDR; CDR2 reads SFDVKD. The CDR3 is 16 amino acids. CDR3 bases: TGTGCCACCAGTGATTTTCCCAGGGGTTCCTACAATGAGCAGTTCTTC. Translated: CATSDFPRGSYNEQFF.

The genes are TRBV11-2 and TRBJ2-3; TRBD2 might be the D (6 bases). This CDR3 contains 17 residues. The germline gives CDR1 SGHAT, CDR2 FQNNGV. The germline V and J ends were trimmed by 5 bases and 4 bases, with 22 bases remaining between them. Here the CDR3 DNA reads TGTGCCAGCAGCCCCAGGAGGTGGGGAGGTGGACCAGATACGCAGTATTTT. It translates to CASSPRRWGGGPDTQYF.

This clone has just one count. V is TRBV28 and J is TRBJ2-3, with D possibly TRBD1 on 6 matching bases. CDR1 and CDR2 from the germline V gene are MDHEN and SYDVKM. Trimming cost V 4 bases and J 4 bases, with 6 bases left between them. The CDR3 totals 12 residues. The CDR3 DNA reads TGTGCCAGCAGTTGGGGGCCAGATACGCAGTATTTT. Translation: CASSWGPDTQYF. Drawing the rest from reference TRBV28 and TRBJ2-3, the complete variable domain is DVKVTQSSRYLVKRTGEKVFLECVQDMDHENMFWYRQDPGLGLRLIYFSYDVKMKEKGDIPEGYSVSREKKERFSLILESASTNQTSMYLCASSWGPDTQYFGPGTRLTVL.

The V gene is TRBV3-1 (or the pseudogene TRBV3-2), the J gene TRBJ2-1; no definite D call. The V and J ends lost 3 bases and 9 bases respectively, with 6 bases between them. There are 11 residues in the CDR3. CDR1 is LGHDT and CDR2 is YNNKEL in the germline V gene (reference sequence). CDR3 amino acids: CASSHGREQFF. The CDR3 nucleotides are TGTGCCAGCAGCCATGGCCGTGAGCAGTTCTTC.

The chain is built from TRBV30 and TRBJ2-7, with D tentatively TRBD2 (5 bases). Deletions cut 3 bases from V and 7 bases from J, with 16 bases between. This CDR3 region has 13 residues. Per the germline V gene, CDR1 is GTSNPN and CDR2 is SVGIG (reference sequence). The CDR3 nucleotides read TGTGCCTGGAGCCTGCCGACTACGAGGGAGCAGTACTTC. Amino acid sequence: CAWSLPTTREQYF.

The V and J genes are TRBV11-2 and TRBJ2-7; a weak D match, TRBD1 (6 bases). CDR1 is SGHAT, CDR2 FQNNGV, per germline. Trimming shortened V by 0 bases and J by 3 bases, and 9 bases separated the two germline ends. This CDR3 has 14 residues. The CDR3 reads CASSLDGQYYEQYF. Here the CDR3 DNA reads TGTGCCAGCAGCTTAGATGGACAGTACTACGAGCAGTACTTC.

J is TRBJ2-2 and V is TRBV7-9, with D hard to call. The V end lost 4 bases, the J end lost 4 bases, and 10 bases lay between the germline ends. The CDR3 sequence is 14 residues long. CDR1 and CDR2 from the germline V gene are SEHNR and FQNEAQ (reference sequence). As DNA, the CDR3 is TGTGCCAGCAGCTACTACCACACCACCGGGGAGCTGTTTTTT. Amino acid sequence: CASSYYHTTGELFF.

J is TRBJ2-4 and V is TRBV14; no reliable D call. V was cut by 3 bases and J by 1 base, with 16 bases left in between. This CDR3 has 17 residues. Per germline, CDR1 SGHDN and CDR2 FVKESK. CDR3 region: CASSHDGPGLAKNIQYF. CDR3 bases: TGTGCCAGCAGCCATGACGGCCCGGGTTTGGCCAAAAACATTCAGTACTTC.

The chain is built from TRBV19 and TRBJ1-2, with D uncertain. V lost 1 base and J 4 bases, leaving 7 bases between the germline ends. Germline CDR1 reads LNHDA; CDR2 reads SQIVND (reference sequence). The length of the CDR3 is 13 residues. CDR3 protein: CASSIGHLYGYTF. CDR3 nucleotides: TGTGCCAGTAGTATAGGGCACCTCTATGGCTACACCTTC.

V and J are TRBV27 and TRBJ2-5, with D unclear. The CDR3 is made up of 13 amino acids. Germline CDR1 is MNHEY and CDR2 is SMNVEV (reference sequence). V lost 1 base and J lost 1, with 4 bases in between. The CDR3 spells CASSLFRQETQYF. CDR3 nucleotide sequence: TGTGCCAGCAGTTTATTTCGCCAAGAGACCCAGTACTTC.

The chain carries TRBV5-1 and TRBJ2-7, with a tentative D call TRBD1 (7 bases). V lost 0 bases, J lost 4 bases, and 14 bases lay in between. Per germline, CDR1 SGHRS and CDR2 YFSETQ. CDR3 length equals 15 residues. CDR3 nucleotides: TGCGCCAGCAGCTTGGCGGGGGACAGCATTTACGAGCAGTACTTC. Protein sequence: CASSLAGDSIYEQYF.

This chain connects TRBV29-1 to TRBJ1-1; 9 bases align to TRBD1. The ends lost 7 bases at V and 8 bases at J; junction bases unmatched: 14. The CDR3 totals 14 residues. CDR1 SQVTM and CDR2 ANQGSEA come from the germline V gene. The CDR3 DNA reads TGCAGCGCTACCCCGGGACAGGGAGATTCGGAAGCTTTCTTT. Translation gives CSATPGQGDSEAFF. Full variable domain (remainder filled in from reference TRBV29-1 and TRBJ1-1): SAVISQKPSRDICQRGTSLTIQCQVDSQVTMMFWYRQQPGQSLTLIATANQGSEATYESGFVIDKFPISRPNLTFSTLTVSNMSPEDSSIYLCSATPGQGDSEAFFGQGTRLTVV.

The genes are TRBV19 and TRBJ2-1; maybe TRBD1 (5 bases). The CDR3 is 16 amino acids. From germline, CDR1 is LNHDA and CDR2 SQIVND (reference sequence). Trimming cost V 3 bases and J 4 bases, with 16 bases left between them. CDR3 DNA: TGTGCCAGTAGTATTTTTGGCAGGGCGACTTACAATGAGCAGTTCTTC. This translates into CASSIFGRATYNEQFF. Combining the CDR3 with reference TRBV19 and TRBJ2-1 gives the whole variable domain DGGITQSPKYLFRKEGQNVTLSCEQNLNHDAMYWYRQDPGQGLRLIYYSQIVNDFQKGDIAEGYSVSREKKESFPLTVTSAQKNPTAFYLCASSIFGRATYNEQFFGPGTRLTVL.

This clone was recorded once. The rearrangement links TRBV27 to TRBJ2-1; TRBD2 agrees at 9 bases. Germline CDR1 and CDR2: MNHEY and SMNVEV (reference sequence). J lost 0 bases, V lost 5 bases, and 11 bases had no gene match. The CDR3 has 18 residues. The CDR3: CASSPDTFSGSSYNEQFF. CDR3 nucleotides: TGTGCCAGCAGTCCGGACACCTTTAGCGGGAGCTCCTACAATGAGCAGTTCTTC.

The chain uses TRBV27 and TRBJ2-7, with a tentative D call TRBD2 (6 bases). V dropped 5 bases and J dropped 6 bases, with 11 bases sitting between them. Germline lookup yields CDR1 MNHEY and CDR2 SMNVEV (reference sequence). This CDR3 has 12 residues. CDR3 in amino acids: CASSPPGGEQYF. The CDR3 coding sequence is TGTGCCAGCAGTCCCCCCGGGGGCGAGCAGTACTTC.

This clone was recorded once. J is TRBJ1-1 and V is TRBV4-1; 7 positions agree with TRBD1. V gave up 4 bases and J gave up 4 bases; unmatched junction bases: 9. Germline V gene data show CDR1 as MGHRA and CDR2 as YSYEKL. There are 15 residues in the CDR3. Here the CDR3 DNA reads TGCGCCAGCAGCCTACAGGGGAGAGGTGGCACTGAAGCTTTCTTT. It encodes CASSLQGRGGTEAFF.

The gene calls are TRBV6-5 and TRBJ2-7; tentative D call: TRBD2 (7 bases). Trimming shortened V by 5 bases and J by 3 bases, and 14 bases separated the two germline ends. The CDR3 runs to 14 residues. Per the germline V gene, CDR1 is MNHEY and CDR2 is SVGAGI. The CDR3 loop reads CASSRGGQLYEQYF. CDR3 DNA: TGTGCCAGCAGTCGCGGGGGACAACTCTACGAGCAGTACTTC.

The chain recombines TRBV27 with TRBJ2-3; a possible D gene is TRBD2 (5 bases). The V end was cut by 5 bases, the J end by 6 bases, with 9 bases between. CDR1 and CDR2 (germline): MNHEY, SMNVEV (reference sequence). The CDR3 is 12 amino acids. The DNA of the CDR3 is TGTGCCAGCAGTCCCACTAGGGATACGCAGTATTTT. It encodes CASSPTRDTQYF.

The chain combines TRBV3-1 (or the pseudogene TRBV3-2) with TRBJ1-1, with TRBD1 identical over 10 bases. Germline V gives CDR1 LGHDT, CDR2 YNNKEL (reference sequence). The CDR3 extends over 14 amino acids. J gave up 5 bases and V 5 bases, and 5 bases lay outside the gene matches. The CDR3 loop is CASSATGGWTEAFF. The DNA of the CDR3 is TGTGCCAGCAGCGCGACAGGGGGCTGGACTGAAGCTTTCTTT.

V usage is TRBV10-3 and J usage is TRBJ2-3; D is possibly TRBD2 (6 bases). The CDR3 has 15 amino acids. The germline V gene encodes CDR1 ENHRY and CDR2 SYGVKD. Trimming took off 7 bases at V and 2 bases at J, with 16 bases between the two ends. CDR3 sequence reads: CAITAEGLDTDTQYF. In nucleotides, the CDR3 is TGTGCCATCACCGCGGAGGGATTAGACACAGATACGCAGTATTTT.

The chain joins TRBV11-2 to TRBJ2-5; D may be TRBD2 (6 bases). The V gene's germline CDR1 is SGHAT and CDR2 FQNNGV. The V end lost 5 bases, the J end lost 2 bases, and 18 bases lay between the germline ends. This CDR3 is built from 16 residues. The CDR3 DNA reads TGTGCCAGCAGCCGACGGTCCGGGGGAGATCAAGAGACCCAGTACTTC. It is translated as CASSRRSGGDQETQYF.

The chain has TRBV6-5 and TRBJ2-7; 12 bases map to TRBD2. Germline CDR1 and CDR2: MNHEY and SVGAGI. The V gene end was trimmed by 6 bases and the J gene end by 2 bases; junction bases not matched to a gene: 5. This CDR3 has 15 residues. This CDR3 is CASSKGLAGPYEQYF. The CDR3 DNA reads TGTGCCAGCAGCAAAGGACTAGCGGGACCCTACGAGCAGTACTTC.